This T cell receptor (beta chain) appears in the sequencing data of a study of blood T cell repertoires in COVID-19. The table came from immunoSEQ multiplex PCR; TCRdb's copy has only in-frame clones and leaves some out. The sample has approximately 230,000 clones, roughly four fifths seen once. This CDR3 region has 17 residues. V shed 4 bases and J 2 bases; nucleotides not matched to a gene: 10. The germline CDR1 and CDR2 sequences are KGHSH and LQKENI. This TCR was recovered from an elderly man with acute or convalescent COVID-19. Source material: peripheral blood. The chain links TRBV18 to TRBJ1-5, with TRBD1 matching 8 bases. In DNA, the CDR3 is TGTGCCAGCTCACACGACAGGGGCCCATTTGGCAATCAGCCCCAGCATTTT. This translates into CASSHDRGPFGNQPQHF.